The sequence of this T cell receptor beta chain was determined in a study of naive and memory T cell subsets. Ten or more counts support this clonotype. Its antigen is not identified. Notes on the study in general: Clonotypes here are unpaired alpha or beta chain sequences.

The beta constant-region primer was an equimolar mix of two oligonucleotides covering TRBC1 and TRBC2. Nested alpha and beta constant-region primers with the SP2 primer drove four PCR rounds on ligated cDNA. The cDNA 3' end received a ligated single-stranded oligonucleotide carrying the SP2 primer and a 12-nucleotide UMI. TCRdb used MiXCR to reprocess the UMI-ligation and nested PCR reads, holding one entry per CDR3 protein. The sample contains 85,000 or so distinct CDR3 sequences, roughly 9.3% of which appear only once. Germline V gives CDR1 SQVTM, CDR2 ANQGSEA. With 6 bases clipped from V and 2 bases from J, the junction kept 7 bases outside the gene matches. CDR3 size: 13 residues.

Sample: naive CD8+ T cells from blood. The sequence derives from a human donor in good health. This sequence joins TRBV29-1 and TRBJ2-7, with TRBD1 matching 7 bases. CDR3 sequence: CSVETDRAYEQYF. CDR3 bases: TGCAGCGTGGAAACCGACAGGGCCTACGAGCAGTACTTC.